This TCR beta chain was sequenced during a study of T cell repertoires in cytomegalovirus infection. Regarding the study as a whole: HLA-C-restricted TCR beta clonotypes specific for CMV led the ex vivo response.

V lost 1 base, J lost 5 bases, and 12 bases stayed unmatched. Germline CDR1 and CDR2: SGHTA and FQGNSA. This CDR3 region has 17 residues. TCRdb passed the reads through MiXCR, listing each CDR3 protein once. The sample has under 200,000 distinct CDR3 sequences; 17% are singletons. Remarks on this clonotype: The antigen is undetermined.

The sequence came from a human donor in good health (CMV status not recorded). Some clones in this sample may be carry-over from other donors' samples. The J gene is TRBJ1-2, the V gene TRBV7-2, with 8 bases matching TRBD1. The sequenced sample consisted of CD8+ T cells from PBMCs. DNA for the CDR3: TGTGCCAGCAGCTTAGTAGGGGCAGGGGGCGGAGAATATGGCTACACCTTC. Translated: CASSLVGAGGGEYGYTF. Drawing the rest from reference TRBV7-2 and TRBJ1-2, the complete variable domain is GAGVSQSPSNKVTEKGKDVELRCDPISGHTALYWYRQSLGQGLEFLIYFQGNSAPDKSGLPSDRFSAERTGGSVSTLTIQRTQQEDSAVYLCASSLVGAGGGEYGYTFGSGTRLTVV.